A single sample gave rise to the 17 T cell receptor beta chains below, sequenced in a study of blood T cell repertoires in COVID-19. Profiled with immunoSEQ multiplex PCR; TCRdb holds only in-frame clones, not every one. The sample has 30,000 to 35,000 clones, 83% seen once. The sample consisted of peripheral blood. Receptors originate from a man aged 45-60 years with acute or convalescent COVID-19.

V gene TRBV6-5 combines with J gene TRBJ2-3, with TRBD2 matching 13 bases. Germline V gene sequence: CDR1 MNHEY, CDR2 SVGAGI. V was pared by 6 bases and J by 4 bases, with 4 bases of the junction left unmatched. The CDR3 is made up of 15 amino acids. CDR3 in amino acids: CASRLLAGGPDTQYF. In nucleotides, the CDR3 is TGTGCCAGCAGATTACTAGCGGGGGGGCCAGATACGCAGTATTTT.

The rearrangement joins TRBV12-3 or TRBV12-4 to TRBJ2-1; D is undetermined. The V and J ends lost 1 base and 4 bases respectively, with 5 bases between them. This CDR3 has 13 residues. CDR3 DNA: TGTGCCAGCAGTTTAGGGCAGTACAATGAGCAGTTCTTC. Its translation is CASSLGQYNEQFF.

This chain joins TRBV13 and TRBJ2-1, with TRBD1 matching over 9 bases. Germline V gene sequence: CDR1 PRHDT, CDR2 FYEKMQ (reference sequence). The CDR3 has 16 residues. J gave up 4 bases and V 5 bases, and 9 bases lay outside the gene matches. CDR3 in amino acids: CASSRRTGELYNEQFF. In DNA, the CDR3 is TGTGCCAGCAGCCGGAGGACAGGGGAATTATACAATGAGCAGTTCTTC.

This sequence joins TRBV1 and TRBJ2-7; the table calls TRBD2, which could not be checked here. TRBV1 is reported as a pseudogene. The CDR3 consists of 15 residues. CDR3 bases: TGCACCAGCAGCCCGGGACTAGCGGGCTCCTACGAGCAGTACTTC. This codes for CTSSPGLAGSYEQYF.

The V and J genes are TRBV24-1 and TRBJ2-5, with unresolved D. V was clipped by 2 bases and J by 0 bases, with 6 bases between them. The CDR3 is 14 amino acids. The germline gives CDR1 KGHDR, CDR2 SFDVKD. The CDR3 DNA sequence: TGTGCCACCAGTGATTCGGAGTACCAAGAGACCCAGTACTTC. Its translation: CATSDSEYQETQYF.

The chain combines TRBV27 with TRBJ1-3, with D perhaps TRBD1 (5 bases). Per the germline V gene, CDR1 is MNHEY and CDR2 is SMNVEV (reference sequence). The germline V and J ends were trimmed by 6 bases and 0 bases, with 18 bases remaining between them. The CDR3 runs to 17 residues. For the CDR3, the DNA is TGTGCCAGCAGACGAGGAAACGGGGGGAGCTCTGGAAACACCATATATTTT. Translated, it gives CASRRGNGGSSGNTIYF.

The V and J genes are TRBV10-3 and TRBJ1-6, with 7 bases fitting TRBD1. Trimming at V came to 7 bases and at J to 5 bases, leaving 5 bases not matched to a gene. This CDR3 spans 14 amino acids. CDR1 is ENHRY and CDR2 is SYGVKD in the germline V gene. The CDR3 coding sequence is TGTGCCATCACCGGGACAGCAGATAATTCACCCCTCCACTTT. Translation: CAITGTADNSPLHF.

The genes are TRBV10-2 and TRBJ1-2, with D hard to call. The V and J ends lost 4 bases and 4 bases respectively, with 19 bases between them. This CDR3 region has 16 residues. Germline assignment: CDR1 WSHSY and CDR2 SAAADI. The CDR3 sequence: CASSAMTFGVGYGYTF. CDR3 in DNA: TGCGCCAGCAGTGCAATGACGTTCGGGGTTGGCTATGGCTACACCTTC.

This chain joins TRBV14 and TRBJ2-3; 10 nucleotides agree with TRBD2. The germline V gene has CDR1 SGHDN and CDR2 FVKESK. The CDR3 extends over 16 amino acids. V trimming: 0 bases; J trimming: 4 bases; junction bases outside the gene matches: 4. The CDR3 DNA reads TGTGCCAGCAGCCAAGAAGCGGGGGGGCCTGCAGATACGCAGTATTTT. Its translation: CASSQEAGGPADTQYF.

The CDR3: CASNKEVGTEAFF. The CDR3 bases are TGCGCCAGCAATAAGGAGGTTGGCACTGAAGCTTTCTTT. The chain links TRBV5-1 to TRBJ1-1; D is unresolved. Trimming shortened V by 6 bases and J by 4 bases, and 13 bases separated the two germline ends. The CDR3 runs to 13 residues. Per the germline V gene, CDR1 is SGHRS and CDR2 is YFSETQ.

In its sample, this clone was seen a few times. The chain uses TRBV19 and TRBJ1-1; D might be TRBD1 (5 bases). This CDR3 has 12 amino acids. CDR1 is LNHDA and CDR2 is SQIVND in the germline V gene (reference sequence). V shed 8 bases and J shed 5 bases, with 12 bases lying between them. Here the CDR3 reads CASVVGGTEAFF. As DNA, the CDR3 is TGTGCCAGTGTCGTCGGGGGGACTGAAGCTTTCTTT.

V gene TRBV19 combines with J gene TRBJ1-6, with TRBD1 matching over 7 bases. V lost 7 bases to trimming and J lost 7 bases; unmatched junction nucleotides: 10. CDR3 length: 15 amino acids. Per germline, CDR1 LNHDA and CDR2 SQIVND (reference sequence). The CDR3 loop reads CASTGTARSNSPLHF. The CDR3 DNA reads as TGTGCCAGTACCGGGACAGCGAGGTCGAATTCACCCCTCCACTTT.

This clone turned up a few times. CDR3 amino acids: CAISFRAIQGASGYEQYF. CDR3 coding DNA: TGTGCCATCAGCTTCAGGGCGATACAGGGGGCATCCGGCTACGAGCAGTACTTC. The chain recombines TRBV10-3 with TRBJ2-7, with 9 bases lining up with TRBD1. The ends lost 6 bases at V and 3 bases at J; junction bases unmatched: 18. Germline loops: CDR1 ENHRY, CDR2 SYGVKD. CDR3 length: 18 amino acids.

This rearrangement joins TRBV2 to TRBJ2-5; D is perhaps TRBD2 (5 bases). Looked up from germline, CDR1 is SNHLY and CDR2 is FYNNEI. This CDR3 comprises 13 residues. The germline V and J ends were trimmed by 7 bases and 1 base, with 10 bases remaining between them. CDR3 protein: CASNRGIQETQYF. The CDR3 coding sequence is TGTGCCAGCAATCGGGGTATCCAAGAGACCCAGTACTTC.

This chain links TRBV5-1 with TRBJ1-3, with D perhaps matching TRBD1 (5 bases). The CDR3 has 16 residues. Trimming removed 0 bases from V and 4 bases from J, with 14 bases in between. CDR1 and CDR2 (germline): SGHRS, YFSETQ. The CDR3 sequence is CASSLAGTERGNTIYF. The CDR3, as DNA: TGCGCCAGCAGCTTGGCCGGGACTGAAAGAGGAAACACCATATATTTT.

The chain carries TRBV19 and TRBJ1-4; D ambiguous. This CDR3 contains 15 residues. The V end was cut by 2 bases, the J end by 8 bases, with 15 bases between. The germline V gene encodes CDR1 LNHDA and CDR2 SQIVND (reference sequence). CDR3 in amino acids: CASSIFTGSEEKLFF. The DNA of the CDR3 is TGTGCCAGTAGTATATTTACCGGGTCGGAAGAAAAACTGTTTTTT. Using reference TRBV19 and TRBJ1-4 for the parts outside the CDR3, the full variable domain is DGGITQSPKYLFRKEGQNVTLSCEQNLNHDAMYWYRQDPGQGLRLIYYSQIVNDFQKGDIAEGYSVSREKKESFPLTVTSAQKNPTAFYLCASSIFTGSEEKLFFGSGTQLSVL.

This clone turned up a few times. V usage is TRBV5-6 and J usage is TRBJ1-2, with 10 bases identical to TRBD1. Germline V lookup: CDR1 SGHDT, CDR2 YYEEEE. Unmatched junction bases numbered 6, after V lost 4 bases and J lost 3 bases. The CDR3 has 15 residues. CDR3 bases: TGTGCCAGCAGCCCCGGGACAGGGGCGGACTATGGCTACACCTTC. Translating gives CASSPGTGADYGYTF.